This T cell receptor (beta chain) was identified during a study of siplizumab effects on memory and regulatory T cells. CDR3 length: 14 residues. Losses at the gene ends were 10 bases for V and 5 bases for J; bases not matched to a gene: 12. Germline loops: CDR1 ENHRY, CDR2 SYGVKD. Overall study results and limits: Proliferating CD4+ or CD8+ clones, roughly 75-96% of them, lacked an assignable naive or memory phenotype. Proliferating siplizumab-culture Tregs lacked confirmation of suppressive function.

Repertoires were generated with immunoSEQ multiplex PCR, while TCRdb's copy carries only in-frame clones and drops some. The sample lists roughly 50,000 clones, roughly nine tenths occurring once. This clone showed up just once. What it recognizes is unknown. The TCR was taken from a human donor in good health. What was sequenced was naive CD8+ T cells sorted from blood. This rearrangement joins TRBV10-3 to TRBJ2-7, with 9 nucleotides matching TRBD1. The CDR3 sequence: CATLHRTGEDEQYF. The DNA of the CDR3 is TGTGCCACCCTCCACCGGACAGGGGAGGACGAGCAGTACTTC.